These 10 T cell receptor beta chains originate from one sample sequenced in a study of Graves' ophthalmopathy and Graves' hyperthyroidism. TCR beta CDR3 amplification used RNA transcripts. The workflow started with a first-round RT-PCR run with HTBI primers and then moved on to a second-round multiplex PCR. TCRdb re-called the multiplex PCR reads with MiXCR, one entry per CDR3 protein. The sample carries roughly 1.1 million distinct CDR3 sequences, roughly 35% recorded once. Specimen: peripheral blood or thyroid tissue (not recorded which). Receptors were obtained from an adult man with Graves' hyperthyroidism.

The table lists this clonotype with many counts. CDR3 region: CASSNGLAGSNEQYF. The CDR3 nucleotides read TGTGCCAGCAGCAACGGACTAGCGGGTAGTAACGAGCAGTACTTC. The chain couples TRBV12-3 or TRBV12-4 to TRBJ2-7, with 11 bases fitting TRBD2. V lost 6 bases to trimming and J lost 5 bases; unmatched junction nucleotides: 9. The CDR3 has 15 residues.

Here the CDR3 reads CASSEIGGGNQPQHF. In DNA form, the CDR3 reads TGCGCCAGCAGTGAGATAGGAGGTGGCAATCAGCCCCAGCATTTT. This rearrangement joins TRBV10-2 to TRBJ1-5; D is ambiguous. The CDR3 has 15 residues. Per the germline V gene, CDR1 is WSHSY and CDR2 is SAAADI. The V and J ends lost 2 bases and 2 bases respectively, with 10 bases between them.

This clonotype was counted ten times or more. The chain uses TRBV29-1 and TRBJ1-4; no reliable D call. The germline V gene encodes CDR1 SQVTM and CDR2 ANQGSEA. The V end lost 3 bases, the J end lost 12 bases, and 20 bases lay between the germline ends. The CDR3 is 14 amino acids. The CDR3 region is CSVDLGPSGTELFF. The CDR3 DNA is TGCAGCGTTGATCTAGGGCCTTCGGGCACGGAACTGTTTTTT.

V and J are TRBV9 and TRBJ1-1; D is undetermined. The germline V gene has CDR1 SGDLS and CDR2 YYNGEE. Deletions cut 7 bases from V and 11 bases from J, with 21 bases between. The CDR3 contains 13 residues. DNA of the CDR3: TGTGCCAGCGTTGTGGCTGTGAACACTGGCGCTTTCTTT. It is translated as CASVVAVNTGAFF.

This clonotype was found many times. This chain joins TRBV2 and TRBJ1-5; D perhaps matches TRBD1 (5 bases). Germline assignment: CDR1 SNHLY and CDR2 FYNNEI. The CDR3 consists of 13 residues. The V gene lost 5 bases and the J gene lost 5 bases, with 10 bases spanning the gap. The chain's CDR3 is CASSRQGHQPQHF. In DNA, the CDR3 is TGTGCCAGCAGTCGGCAGGGTCATCAGCCCCAGCATTTT.

The chain carries TRBV28 and TRBJ1-1; D is unresolved. The CDR3 has 13 amino acids. CDR1 MDHEN and CDR2 SYDVKM come from the germline V gene. The germline V and J ends were trimmed by 5 bases and 5 bases, with 12 bases remaining between them. The CDR3 nucleotides read TGTGCCAGCAGTGAGGCGAGGTTGACTGAAGCTTTCTTT. This codes for CASSEARLTEAFF. Based on the CDR3 plus reference TRBV28 and TRBJ1-1, the full variable domain is DVKVTQSSRYLVKRTGEKVFLECVQDMDHENMFWYRQDPGLGLRLIYFSYDVKMKEKGDIPEGYSVSREKKERFSLILESASTNQTSMYLCASSEARLTEAFFGQGTRLTVV.

There are a few counts of this clonotype. In nucleotides, the CDR3 is TGTGCCAGCAGCCCCCCGTACGGGCCCCACGAGCAGTACTTC. Translating it yields CASSPPYGPHEQYF. The V and J genes are TRBV7-8 and TRBJ2-7; no clear D. This CDR3 has 14 residues. From germline, CDR1 is SGHVS and CDR2 FQNEAQ. V was pared by 5 bases and J by 5 bases, with 16 bases between.

This chain links TRBV9 with TRBJ2-5, with a tentative D call TRBD2 (6 bases). The length of the CDR3 is 14 residues. Trimming shortened V by 5 bases and J by 2 bases, and 13 bases separated the two germline ends. The germline gives CDR1 SGDLS, CDR2 YYNGEE. This CDR3 reads CASSWGDTQETQYF. The CDR3 coding sequence is TGTGCCAGCAGTTGGGGGGATACGCAAGAGACCCAGTACTTC.

This clonotype was observed at least ten times. The genes are TRBV19 and TRBJ1-2; possible D gene TRBD1, 5 bases. The CDR3 covers 13 residues. The germline V gene encodes CDR1 LNHDA and CDR2 SQIVND (reference sequence). V was cut by 3 bases and J by 8 bases, with 13 bases left in between. CDR3 sequence: CASSIGGARGYTF. DNA of the CDR3: TGTGCCAGTAGTATCGGAGGGGCTAGAGGCTACACCTTC.

The chain joins TRBV19 to TRBJ1-5; 8 bases are shared with TRBD1. Looked up from germline, CDR1 is LNHDA and CDR2 is SQIVND (reference sequence). This CDR3 comprises 15 residues. V shed 11 bases and J 2 bases; nucleotides not matched to a gene: 11. Written as DNA, the CDR3 is TGTGCCTGGGCTCAAGGACAGGGTGGCAATCAGCCCCAGCATTTT. Its protein is CAWAQGQGGNQPQHF.